The next 11 T cell receptor beta chains were all read from a single sample in a study of Graves' ophthalmopathy and Graves' hyperthyroidism. CDR3 regions of TCR beta were amplified from RNA transcripts. The authors performed first-round RT-PCR with HTBI primers and then a second-round multiplex PCR. TCRdb ran MiXCR on the multiplex PCR reads and lists one entry per CDR3 protein. The table has more than 300,000 distinct CDR3 sequences, 15% to 20% seen once. Sequenced input: peripheral blood. The receptors here all came from an adult woman with stable Graves' hyperthyroidism.

There are many counts of this clonotype. CDR3 amino acids: CASSLAIKGQPQHF. The CDR3 DNA reads as TGTGCCAGCAGCTTAGCTATTAAGGGTCAGCCCCAGCATTTT. This chain joins TRBV11-2 and TRBJ1-5, with D unclear. The CDR3 runs to 14 residues. The germline V gene encodes CDR1 SGHAT and CDR2 FQNNGV. V shed 1 base and J shed 6 bases, with 10 bases lying between them. Drawing the rest from reference TRBV11-2 and TRBJ1-5, the complete variable domain is EAGVAQSPRYKIIEKRQSVAFWCNPISGHATLYWYQQILGQGPKLLIQFQNNGVVDDSQLPKDRFSAERLKGVDSTLKIQPAKLEDSAVYLCASSLAIKGQPQHFGDGTRLSIL.

This clonotype was seen repeatedly, ten times or more. This chain links TRBV2 with TRBJ2-5; tentatively, D is TRBD2 (5 bases). The germline gives CDR1 SNHLY, CDR2 FYNNEI. This CDR3 is built from 17 residues. Trimming shortened V by 1 base and J by 5 bases, and 20 bases separated the two germline ends. Here the CDR3 reads CASSEEEVAQRIETQYF. The CDR3 coding sequence is TGTGCCAGCAGTGAAGAGGAGGTGGCACAGAGGATCGAGACCCAGTACTTC.

This clonotype was recorded many times. The V call is TRBV9, the J call TRBJ2-7, with 12 bases that match TRBD1. Germline-derived CDR1 and CDR2 are SGDLS and YYNGEE. V lost 6 bases, J lost 7 bases, and 5 bases stayed unmatched. This CDR3 has 13 residues. CDR3 DNA: TGTGCCAGCAAGGGACAGGGGGCAGGTGAGCAGTACTTC. Translated: CASKGQGAGEQYF. The entire variable domain, with the rest obtained from reference TRBV9 and TRBJ2-7, is as follows: DSGVTQTPKHLITATGQRVTLRCSPRSGDLSVYWYQQSLDQGLQFLIQYYNGEERAKGNILERFSAQQFPDLHSELNLSSLELGDSALYFCASKGQGAGEQYFGPGTRLTVT.

In this sample, this clonotype turned up many times. This chain uses TRBV28 with TRBJ2-7, with D unclear. The germline V and J ends were trimmed by 3 bases and 3 bases, with 9 bases remaining between them. The germline CDR1 and CDR2 sequences are MDHEN and SYDVKM. The CDR3 sequence is 13 residues long. The CDR3 loop reads CASSLVNIYEQYF. CDR3 DNA: TGTGCCAGCAGTTTGGTCAATATCTACGAGCAGTACTTC. Full variable domain (outside the CDR3, taken from reference TRBV28 and TRBJ2-7): DVKVTQSSRYLVKRTGEKVFLECVQDMDHENMFWYRQDPGLGLRLIYFSYDVKMKEKGDIPEGYSVSREKKERFSLILESASTNQTSMYLCASSLVNIYEQYFGPGTRLTVT.

This clonotype was counted many times. V and J are TRBV6-2 or TRBV6-3 and TRBJ2-5; 7 bases agree with TRBD1. J gave up 5 bases and V 8 bases, and 11 bases lay outside the gene matches. The CDR3 extends over 14 amino acids. Germline V gives CDR1 MNHEY, CDR2 SVGEGT. The CDR3 loop is CASGPRQGRETQYF. In DNA form, the CDR3 reads TGTGCCAGCGGGCCGAGACAGGGAAGGGAGACCCAGTACTTC.

This clonotype appeared many times. The chain recombines TRBV6-1 with TRBJ2-2, with no clear D. Per germline, CDR1 MNHNS and CDR2 SASEGT. V was trimmed by 6 bases and J by 9 bases, leaving 11 bases between them. This CDR3 contains 12 residues. This chain's CDR3 is CASRERSRELFF. CDR3 DNA: TGTGCCAGCAGAGAGAGGTCGAGGGAGCTGTTTTTT.

This clonotype has a count of ten or more. CDR3 nucleotide sequence: TGTGCCAGCAGCTTCCGAGAGGTGTATGGCTACACCTTC. Its protein product is CASSFREVYGYTF. The V gene is TRBV7-2, the J gene TRBJ1-2, with D unresolved. In germline, CDR1 is SGHTA, CDR2 FQGNSA. There are 13 residues in the CDR3. V was clipped by 3 bases and J by 5 bases, with 10 bases between them.

J is TRBJ2-7 and V is TRBV2; perhaps TRBD2 as D (6 bases). Germline V gene lookup returns CDR1 SNHLY and CDR2 FYNNEI. The length of the CDR3 is 16 residues. The germline V and J ends were trimmed by 6 bases and 0 bases, with 18 bases remaining between them. The DNA of the CDR3 is TGTGCCAGCAGGCAAAACGGACTATCGAGCTCCTACGAGCAGTACTTC. This translates into CASRQNGLSSSYEQYF.

This clonotype occurred a few times. Just one base apart from a much larger clone, this may be a read error. J is TRBJ2-7 and V is TRBV6-1; a weak D match, TRBD1 (6 bases). Germline loops: CDR1 MNHNS, CDR2 SASEGT. Trimming pared 1 base from V and 2 bases from J, leaving 12 bases between. The CDR3 runs to 15 residues. CDR3 coding DNA: TGTGCCAGCAGTGAAGAGGGGACATTTACCTACGAGCAGTACTTC. Encoded protein: CASSEEGTFTYEQYF.

This clonotype has at least ten counts. Mismatch with germline at one junction end may stem from a read error. The chain has TRBV30 and TRBJ1-6; D is uncertain. CDR3 length equals 14 residues. Looked up from germline, CDR1 is GTSNPN and CDR2 is SVGIG (reference sequence). CDR3 sequence: CAWSLGAYNSLLHF. The DNA for the CDR3 is TGTGCCTGGAGTCTCGGAGCCTATAATTCACTCCTCCACTTT.

Many counts were recorded for this clonotype. The V call is TRBV6-1, the J call TRBJ1-5; D is uncertain. With 1 base removed from V and 5 bases from J, the gap between germline ends came to 12 bases. Per germline, CDR1 MNHNS and CDR2 SASEGT. The CDR3 spans 15 residues. The CDR3 DNA reads TGTGCCAGCAGTGAAGTAAGCGGGTACCATCAGCCCCAGCATTTT. Translated, it gives CASSEVSGYHQPQHF.